The present T cell receptor (beta chain) was sequenced within a study of CD8 T cells in Susac syndrome. As to this clonotype: The antigen is not known.

Germline V lookup: CDR1 PRHDT, CDR2 FYEKMQ (reference sequence). With 5 bases clipped from V and 8 bases from J, the junction kept 9 bases outside the gene matches. The CDR3 totals 15 residues. The RNA input was roughly 0.5 to 1 ug, and it was reverse transcribed with random hexamers. With immunoSEQ multiplex PCR, TCR beta CDR3 was amplified across 54 Vbeta and 13 Jbeta. TCRdb itself ran the immunoSEQ multiplex PCR reads through MiXCR, one entry per CDR3 protein. The sample has 150,000 to 200,000 distinct CDR3 sequences; 75% to 95% are singletons. General study findings and limits: When the CD4+ T cell repertoires of patients with Susac syndrome were examined, they did not show any clonal expansion.

This clonotype was sampled from a human donor with Susac syndrome. The chain is built from TRBV13 and TRBJ2-1; 10 bases agree with TRBD1. Sequencing used CD4+ T cells from PBMCs. CDR3 sequence: CASSAGTGVLDEQFF. Written as DNA, the CDR3 is TGTGCCAGCAGCGCCGGGACAGGGGTTTTGGATGAGCAGTTCTTC.